The present entry profiles one TCR beta chain with its context. Profiling relied on immunoSEQ multiplex PCR, and the TCRdb table lists in-frame clones only, not all of them. Of fewer than 200,000 clones detected, less than 85% appear once; the ten largest clones hold approximately 7.3%. V gave up 8 bases and J gave up 0 bases, with 7 bases separating them. Germline loops: CDR1 SNHLY, CDR2 FYNNEI. CDR3 length equals 12 residues. This entry is derived from a study of blood T cell repertoires in COVID-19. For the study at large: The United States, Italy and Spain were the sources of the acute and convalescent COVID-19 samples. T cells, B-cell-depleted T cells, or PBMCs supplied cDNA or gDNA.

Sequenced: peripheral blood. The V and J genes are TRBV2 and TRBJ1-1, with D tentatively TRBD1 (5 bases). The receptor's source is a human donor in a cohort sampled during active COVID-19. The CDR3 nucleotides are TGTGCCAGCCGGGGGGTGAACACTGAAGCTTTCTTT. Its protein is CASRGVNTEAFF.